These 23 T cell receptor beta chains were all obtained from the same sample, sequenced in a study of blood T cell repertoires in COVID-19 (dated by TCRdb to 2020 to 2022). Library construction relied on the immunoSEQ multiplex PCR assay. Sourced from immuneACCESS, this table was stored by TCRdb with only in-frame sequences that have V and J called. A share of the clones is absent; for the studies checked, an unresolved V gene accounts for under half, and the remainder has no known explanation. Here the sample has about 68,000 clones; roughly 80% occur a single time. Of the sample, approximately 8.8% is held by the ten largest clones. Sequencing input: peripheral blood. The receptors were gathered from a man aged 50-60 years with active COVID-19.

The count of this clone is one. The chain is built from TRBV11-2 and TRBJ1-5; D perhaps matches TRBD1 (5 bases). This CDR3 has 17 amino acids. With 4 bases removed from V and 4 bases from J, the gap between germline ends came to 20 bases. Germline-derived CDR1 and CDR2 are SGHAT and FQNNGV. This chain's CDR3 is CASSSSGGGSPNQPQHF. In DNA, the CDR3 is TGTGCCAGCAGCTCCAGTGGGGGGGGGTCCCCTAATCAGCCCCAGCATTTT.

The chain links TRBV6-5 to TRBJ2-5; TRBD1 is a possible D gene (6 bases). CDR1 is MNHEY and CDR2 is SVGAGI in the germline V gene. The ends were cut back, 4 bases at V and 4 bases at J, with 7 bases in the middle. The CDR3 runs 12 residues. The CDR3 DNA sequence: TGTGCCAGCAGTTCACAGGGAGAGACCCAGTACTTC. It translates to CASSSQGETQYF.

The chain combines TRBV4-2 with TRBJ2-1; D not resolved. The V gene's germline CDR1 is LGHNA and CDR2 YNFKEQ. V was clipped by 4 bases and J by 4 bases, with 11 bases between them. There are 14 residues in the CDR3. CDR3 region: CASSPRGVYNEQFF. DNA for the CDR3: TGTGCCAGCAGCCCTCGCGGAGTTTACAATGAGCAGTTCTTC.

This chain uses TRBV6-5 with TRBJ1-4, with D tentatively TRBD1 (5 bases). CDR1 is MNHEY, CDR2 SVGAGI, per germline. The CDR3 totals 15 residues. Trimming took 7 bases from V and 2 from J, leaving 14 bases between them. The CDR3 loop reads CASKSGARTNEKLFF. DNA for the CDR3: TGTGCCAGCAAGTCTGGGGCTCGGACTAATGAAAAACTGTTTTTT.

The V gene is TRBV5-6, the J gene TRBJ2-7; 9 bases map to TRBD1. Unmatched junction bases numbered 4, after V lost 2 bases and J lost 4 bases. This CDR3 spans 14 amino acids. Germline values: CDR1 SGHDT, CDR2 YYEEEE. The CDR3 coding sequence is TGTGCCAGCAGCTTTCAGGACAGGGGTTACGAGCAGTACTTC. As protein: CASSFQDRGYEQYF.

This clone occurred a few times. The chain uses TRBV15 and TRBJ1-5; D is perhaps TRBD1 (5 bases). CDR1 and CDR2 (germline): LNHNV, YYDKDF (reference sequence). The CDR3 covers 19 residues. V lost 2 bases, J lost 5 bases, and 25 bases lay in between. The CDR3 sequence is CATSRSHGGFVTRYQPQHF. DNA of the CDR3: TGTGCCACCAGCAGATCCCACGGGGGTTTCGTCACCCGGTATCAGCCCCAGCATTTT.

The chain is built from TRBV5-1 and TRBJ1-1; 12 nucleotides match TRBD1. This CDR3 comprises 14 residues. Germline CDR1 SGHRS, CDR2 YFSETQ. V dropped 4 bases and J dropped 5; count of bases not matched to a gene: 3. The CDR3 coding sequence is TGCGCCAGCAGCCCGGGACAGGGGGCTACTGAAGCTTTCTTT. Translation gives CASSPGQGATEAFF.

This clone was found a few times. The chain employs TRBV27 and TRBJ2-7, with D tentatively TRBD2 (5 bases). Trimming cost V 8 bases and J 2 bases, with 10 bases left between them. The CDR3 is 12 amino acids. Germline values: CDR1 MNHEY, CDR2 SMNVEV (reference sequence). CDR3: CASGLGAYEQYF. The CDR3 region has the DNA TGTGCCAGCGGCCTCGGGGCCTACGAGCAGTACTTC.

The chain carries TRBV3-1 (or the pseudogene TRBV3-2) and TRBJ2-7, with D perhaps TRBD1 (5 bases). V lost 5 bases and J lost 3, with 5 bases in between. This CDR3 contains 11 residues. Germline V CDR1 and CDR2: LGHDT, YNNKEL (reference sequence). The chain's CDR3 is CASSDSYEQYF. The DNA of the CDR3 is TGTGCCAGCAGCGACAGCTACGAGCAGTACTTC.

In nucleotides, the CDR3 is TGTGCCAGCAGTGAGCAGGGGCGGACTGAAGCTTTCTTT. Translating it yields CASSEQGRTEAFF. The genes are TRBV6-1 and TRBJ1-1; tentatively, D is TRBD1 (6 bases). Between the trimmed V and J ends, which lost 3 bases and 5 bases, there was a span of 10 bases. The CDR3 has 13 residues. Per germline, CDR1 MNHNS and CDR2 SASEGT.

The gene calls are TRBV28 and TRBJ1-4; 7 bases map to TRBD1. Germline CDR1 MDHEN, CDR2 SYDVKM. CDR3 length: 14 residues. J lost 8 bases, V lost 4 bases, and 7 bases had no gene match. CDR3 DNA: TGTGCCAGCAGTTATCGACAGGGAAGGGAAAAACTGTTTTTT. Its translation is CASSYRQGREKLFF.

J is TRBJ2-5 and V is TRBV3-1 (or the pseudogene TRBV3-2); D not resolved. The CDR3 has 13 residues. Trimming cost V 4 bases and J 5 bases, with 11 bases left between them. Looked up from germline, CDR1 is LGHDT and CDR2 is YNNKEL (reference sequence). This chain's CDR3 is CASSRSPFETQYF. In nucleotides, the CDR3 is TGTGCCAGCAGCCGAAGCCCCTTTGAGACCCAGTACTTC.

The V and J genes are TRBV7-9 and TRBJ2-2; tentatively, D is TRBD2 (7 bases). Germline V gene sequence: CDR1 SEHNR, CDR2 FQNEAQ (reference sequence). The CDR3 is made up of 14 amino acids. The V end was cut by 7 bases, the J end by 6 bases, with 15 bases between. The CDR3 region is CASTERGGAGELFF. CDR3 in DNA: TGTGCCAGCACCGAGAGGGGGGGTGCCGGGGAGCTGTTTTTT.

In its sample, this clone was seen once. The gene calls are TRBV2 and TRBJ1-1; D possibly corresponds to TRBD1 (5 bases). Germline-derived CDR1 and CDR2 are SNHLY and FYNNEI. The CDR3 contains 13 residues. V was cut by 9 bases and J by 5 bases, with 16 bases left in between. Here the CDR3 DNA reads TGTGCCAGTTCATCCGGGGGGGTGACTGAAGCTTTCTTT. It is translated as CASSSGGVTEAFF.

V gene TRBV30 combines with J gene TRBJ1-4; D is undetermined. The germline CDR1 and CDR2 sequences are GTSNPN and SVGIG (reference sequence). CDR3 length equals 16 residues. Trimming removed 2 bases at V and 7 bases at J, with 20 bases between. The chain's CDR3 is CAWSNIGLGRREKLFF. CDR3 DNA: TGTGCCTGGAGTAATATCGGGTTGGGTCGACGTGAAAAACTGTTTTTT. The variable domain in full, completed from reference TRBV30 and TRBJ1-4, reads SQTIHQWPATLVQPVGSPLSLECTVEGTSNPNLYWYRQAAGRGLQLLFYSVGIGQISSEVPQNLSASRPQDRQFILSSKKLLLSDSGFYLCAWSNIGLGRREKLFFGSGTQLSVL.

This clone has a single count. CDR3 protein: CSVGLANYGYTF. CDR3 sequence (DNA): TGCAGCGTTGGTTTAGCTAACTATGGCTACACCTTC. The chain joins TRBV29-1 to TRBJ1-2; no firm D call. The germline V gene has CDR1 SQVTM and CDR2 ANQGSEA. CDR3 length equals 12 residues. Trimming removed 4 bases from V and 0 bases from J, with 6 bases in between.

This chain links TRBV6-5 with TRBJ2-3; 11 bases agree with TRBD2. Trimming cost V 8 bases and J 2 bases; bases outside gene matches: 3. CDR3 size: 14 residues. The V gene's germline CDR1 is MNHEY and CDR2 SVGAGI. The CDR3 DNA reads TGTGCCAGCGGTAGCGGGGGGGTCACAGATACGCAGTATTTT. Protein: CASGSGGVTDTQYF.

The gene calls are TRBV9 and TRBJ1-1; 7 bases fit TRBD1. Germline V gene sequence: CDR1 SGDLS, CDR2 YYNGEE. Losses at the gene ends were 4 bases for V and 5 bases for J; bases not matched to a gene: 11. This CDR3 has 15 amino acids. Here the CDR3 DNA reads TGTGCCAGCAGCCCTACGAAGGGGGCGAGGACTGAAGCTTTCTTT. Residues: CASSPTKGARTEAFF.

The chain recombines TRBV18 with TRBJ2-7, with 12 positions matching TRBD1. Germline CDR1 and CDR2: KGHSH and LQKENI. V was pared by 6 bases and J by 5 bases, with 8 bases of the junction left unmatched. This CDR3 is built from 15 residues. The CDR3 region is CASSPPGTGGHEQYF. The DNA of the CDR3 is TGTGCCAGCTCCCCCCCCGGGACAGGGGGCCACGAGCAGTACTTC.

The V gene is TRBV4-2, the J gene TRBJ2-1; 14 positions match TRBD2. V trimming: 2 bases; J trimming: 7 bases; junction bases outside the gene matches: 4. This CDR3 region has 16 residues. The V gene's germline CDR1 is LGHNA and CDR2 YNFKEQ. CDR3 in amino acids: CASSQRGLAGANEQFF. The CDR3 DNA sequence: TGTGCCAGCAGCCAACGGGGACTAGCGGGAGCGAATGAGCAGTTCTTC.

The chain joins TRBV6-1 to TRBJ2-6, with TRBD1 identical over 8 bases. The length of the CDR3 is 18 residues. Germline CDR1 reads MNHNS; CDR2 reads SASEGT. The ends lost 1 base at V and 0 bases at J; junction bases unmatched: 5. In nucleotides, the CDR3 is TGTGCCAGCAGTGAAGTGCGGACAGGGCTCTCTGGGGCCAACGTCCTGACTTTC. Translation: CASSEVRTGLSGANVLTF.

V gene TRBV6-6 combines with J gene TRBJ1-1, with D perhaps matching TRBD1 (6 bases). Trimming pared 7 bases from V and 1 base from J, leaving 16 bases between. This CDR3 is built from 15 residues. Germline V gene sequence: CDR1 MNHNY, CDR2 SVGAGI (reference sequence). The CDR3 sequence: CASTQGRHSNTEAFF. The DNA of the CDR3 is TGTGCCAGCACCCAGGGGAGACACTCGAACACTGAAGCTTTCTTT.

This chain links TRBV7-2 with TRBJ2-5; TRBD2 aligns across 8 bases. The germline V gene encodes CDR1 SGHTA and CDR2 FQGNSA. The CDR3 loop spans 18 amino acids. With V trimmed by 2 bases and J by 1 base, 12 bases remained unmatched. The CDR3 coding sequence is TGTGCCAGCAGCTTATTACCCGGGGGGGGGAGAAGCCAAGAGACCCAGTACTTC. The encoded protein is CASSLLPGGGRSQETQYF.